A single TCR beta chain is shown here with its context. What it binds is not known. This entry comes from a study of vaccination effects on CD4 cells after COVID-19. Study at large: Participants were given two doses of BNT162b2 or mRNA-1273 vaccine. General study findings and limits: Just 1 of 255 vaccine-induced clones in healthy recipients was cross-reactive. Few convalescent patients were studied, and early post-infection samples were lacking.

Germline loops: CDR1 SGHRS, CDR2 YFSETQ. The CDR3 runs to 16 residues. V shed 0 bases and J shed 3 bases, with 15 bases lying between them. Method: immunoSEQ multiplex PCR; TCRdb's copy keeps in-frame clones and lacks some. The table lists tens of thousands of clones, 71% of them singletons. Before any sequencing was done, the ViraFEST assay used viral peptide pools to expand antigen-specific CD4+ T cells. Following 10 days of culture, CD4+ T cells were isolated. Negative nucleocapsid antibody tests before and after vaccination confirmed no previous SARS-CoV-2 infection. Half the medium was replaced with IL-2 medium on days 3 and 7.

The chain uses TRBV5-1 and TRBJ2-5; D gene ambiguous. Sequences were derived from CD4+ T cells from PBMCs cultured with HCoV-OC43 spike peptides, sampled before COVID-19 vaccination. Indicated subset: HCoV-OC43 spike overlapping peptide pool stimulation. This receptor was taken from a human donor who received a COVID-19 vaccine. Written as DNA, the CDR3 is TGCGCCAGCAGCTTGGGGTCGGCTGGCACGAAAGAGACCCAGTACTTC. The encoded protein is CASSLGSAGTKETQYF.